The entry below gives a single T cell receptor beta chain sequence along with its context. This clone was seen just once. There is no known antigen for this receptor. It has no much larger one-base neighbor in the sample; base qualities were not kept. Donors were healthy HIV-negative adults with no recently reported acute infections or vaccinations. Every donor was a Caucasian adult living in Nashville, Tennessee, USA. CD4+ T cells were enriched through magnetic negative selection, after which naive cells were positively selected on CD45RA and the remaining negative fraction served as the memory subset. Blood was obtained by leukapheresis, after which PBMCs were separated by Ficoll-Histopaque density gradient centrifugation and cryopreserved in liquid nitrogen vapor phase. Purity and quantity of every magnetically sorted T cell population were checked by analytical flow cytometry. Genomic DNA was isolated from every sorted fraction and measured by UV absorbance on a Nanodrop 2000c.

The data stem from a study of shared clonotypes between healthy human individuals (dated by TCRdb to the early 2020s). As for the study more broadly: A couple of women and three men aged 18 to 49 years were included in the cohort. Per donor, three plates each were used for CD4 naive and CD4 memory, two for CD8 naive, and one for CD8 memory. The study deeply sequenced blood TCR repertoires of several healthy adults to estimate repertoire size and the extent of clonotype sharing between individuals. To increase sequencing depth and limit assay-specific biases, TCR repertoire library preparation and sequencing were carried out by different laboratories using diverse techniques. Between about 0.85 and 9.5 billion PBMCs per donor were obtained by leukapheresis.

TCR CDR3 regions were amplified from genomic DNA by multiplex PCR using the deep immunoSEQ assay. For each cell subset, the extracted genomic DNA was distributed evenly across all wells of several immunoSEQ 96-well plates, and each plate served as one replicate. For sorted subsets, approximately 200 ng of genomic DNA, equivalent to 30,000 or so T cell genomes, went into each replicate PCR. Purified libraries were measured with a Qubit 3.0 fluorometer, size-checked on a Bioanalyzer 2100, and measured again with the KAPA Library Quantification kit. Every immunoSEQ 96-well plate was sequenced on a dedicated single-read 150-cycle Illumina NextSeq 550 flow cell. The paper's data handling went like this. Because the immunoSEQ output included only junctional sequences and no quality scores, the filtering could not be the same as the filtering used for full-length reads. To assign V/J genes and CDR3, sequences were annotated using PyIR, a Python wrapper for IgBLAST v1.9, with IMGT germline references. Reads were filtered out if the reads had weak V/J assignments (E-value above 1e-6), no CDR3, stop codons, out-of-frame junctions, or ambiguous translated residues. V3J clonotypes were defined by identical inferred V gene, J gene, and CDR3 amino acid sequence. Percentage overlap between repertoires was computed as shared unique clonotypes divided by the size of the smaller repertoire. Richness of each repertoire was evaluated using RTK rarefaction, the Chao1 estimator, and Recon v2.1 estimates of unobserved clonotypes. For all TCRbeta clonotypes obtained by the gDNA method from four donors, generation probabilities were computed with OLGA. Imported from immuneACCESS, the table was reduced by TCRdb to in-frame sequences with V and J called. These copies leave out some clones; in studies compared against another copy, an unresolved V gene accounts for under half, and the cause of the remainder is not known. Clone size and the V and J calls come from that table; the DNA yielded D and trimming. The sample profile shows roughly 2 million clones; about 94% of them were found once. More than 0.1% of the sample comes from the top ten.

The research as a whole found: Across four donors, roughly 5.1% of naive CD4, approximately 3.5% of naive CD8, 2.3% of memory CD4, and 0.3% to 0.45% of memory CD8 clonotypes were shared. Rarefaction of sorted-subset datasets indicated incomplete sequencing despite the large sequencing depth. Naive subsets generally had larger estimated clonotype richness than memory subsets did. Pairwise subsampling led to the expectation that sequencing depth would affect the degree of clonotype sharing among donors. Higher generation probabilities were observed for clonotypes shared by all four sorted-subset donors than for non-shared clonotypes. Sampling was limited to blood, and TCR repertoires in tissue likely differ from TCR repertoires in blood. Because the study included only a small number of donors, the genetic and exposure-history diversity represented was limited.

In the germline V gene, CDR1 corresponds to KGHSH and CDR2 to LQKENI. V loses 0 bases, J loses 8 bases, and the germline ends lie 16 bases apart. Measured from the cysteine to the phenylalanine, the CDR3 is 15 residues long. The CDR3 DNA has 45 bases and is translated from base 1. Source material: naive CD4+ T cells sorted from blood. What this sample's cell subset or site label stands for: CD45RA+ positively selected. The TCR comes from a man younger than 35 in good health. The chain joins TRBV18 to TRBJ1-2, with the D gene not confidently named. The CDR3 region: CASSPPVARAEGYTF. The DNA sequence follows: TGTGCCAGCTCACCACCAGTGGCAAGGGCGGAAGGCTACACCTTC.